This T cell receptor beta chain was sequenced in a study of CD8 T cells in Susac syndrome. Across the study: When their blood was taken, the Susac syndrome patients had either not yet had any therapy, were taking corticosteroids, or were taking intravenous immunoglobulin alone. Study-level findings and limits: Clonal expansion of CD8+ cells in Susac peaked in TEMRA cells (and in active patients).

Random hexamers were used to reverse transcribe an amount of roughly 0.5 to 1 ug RNA. TCRdb itself ran the immunoSEQ multiplex PCR reads through MiXCR, one entry per CDR3 protein. The table lists 120,000 or so distinct CDR3 sequences, 90% to 95% of them singletons. Per germline, CDR1 ENHRY and CDR2 SYGVKD. The CDR3 has 13 amino acids. V was pared by 6 bases and J by 3 bases, with 12 bases between. Worth noting for this clonotype: Its cognate antigen is unknown.

The chain joins TRBV10-3 to TRBJ2-7; the D gene could be TRBD1 or TRBD2 (5 bases each). The origin of this receptor is a human donor with Susac syndrome. Sequencing was done on a sample of CD8+ T cells from PBMCs. In DNA form, the CDR3 reads TGTGCCATCAGGACAAGGGACGGCTACGAGCAGTACTTC. It yields the protein CAIRTRDGYEQYF.